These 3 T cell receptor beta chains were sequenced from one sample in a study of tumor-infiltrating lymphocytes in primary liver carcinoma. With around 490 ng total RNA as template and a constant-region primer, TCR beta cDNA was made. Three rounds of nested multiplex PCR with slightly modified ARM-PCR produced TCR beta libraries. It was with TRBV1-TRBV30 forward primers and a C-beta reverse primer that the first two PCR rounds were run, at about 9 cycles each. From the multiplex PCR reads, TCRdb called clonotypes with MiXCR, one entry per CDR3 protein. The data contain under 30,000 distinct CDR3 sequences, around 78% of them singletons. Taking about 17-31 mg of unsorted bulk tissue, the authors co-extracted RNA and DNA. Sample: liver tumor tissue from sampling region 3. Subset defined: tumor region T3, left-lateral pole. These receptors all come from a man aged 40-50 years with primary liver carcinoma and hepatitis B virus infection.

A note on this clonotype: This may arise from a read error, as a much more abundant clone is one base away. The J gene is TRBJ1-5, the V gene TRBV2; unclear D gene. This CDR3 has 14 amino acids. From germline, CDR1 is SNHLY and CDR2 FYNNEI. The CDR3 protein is CARSGSGESQPQHF. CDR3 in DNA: TGCGCCAGAAGTGGAAGTGGGGAGAGTCAGCCCCAGCATTTT. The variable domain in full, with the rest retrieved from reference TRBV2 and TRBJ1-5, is EPEVTQTPSHQVTQMGQEVILRCVPISNHLYFYWYRQILGQKVEFLVSFYNNEISEKSEIFDDQFSVERPDGSNFTLKIRSTKLEDSAMYFCARSGSGESQPQHFGDGTRLSIL.

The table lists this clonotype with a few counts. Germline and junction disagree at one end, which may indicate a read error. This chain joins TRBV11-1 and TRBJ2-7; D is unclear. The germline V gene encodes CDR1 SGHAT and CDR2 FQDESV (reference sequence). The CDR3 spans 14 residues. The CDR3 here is CATSPSLGSYGQYF. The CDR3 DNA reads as TGTGCCACCAGCCCCTCCCTGGGTTCCTACGGGCAGTACTTC.

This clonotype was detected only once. CDR3 DNA sequence: TGTGCCACACTCGGACTAGTGGGAGGCACCCTCCAAGAGACCCAGTACTTC. Amino acids: CATLGLVGGTLQETQYF. The V and J genes are TRBV6-5 and TRBJ2-5, with TRBD2 matching 7 bases. This CDR3 contains 17 residues. The germline gives CDR1 MNHEY, CDR2 SVGAGI. With 10 bases clipped from V and 1 base from J, the junction kept 18 bases outside the gene matches.